One and the same sample provided the 21 T cell receptor beta chains below, sequenced in a study of T cell responses to AZD1222 COVID-19 vaccine. The repertoire was sequenced with immunoSEQ multiplex PCR; TCRdb's copy has only in-frame clones and lacks some. The sample yields 150,000 to 200,000 clones, around 88% seen once. The sequencing here drew on peripheral blood, taken 28 days after the second AZD1222 dose. The receptors derive from an adult who received the AZD1222 COVID-19 vaccine.

The V gene is TRBV4-1, the J gene TRBJ2-5; a weak D match, TRBD2 (6 bases). The CDR3 has 14 amino acids. Germline V gene lookup returns CDR1 MGHRA and CDR2 YSYEKL. Deletions cut 0 bases from V and 5 bases from J, with 10 bases between. CDR3 region: CASSQDLARETQYF. The CDR3 nucleotides read TGCGCCAGCAGCCAAGATCTAGCGAGGGAGACCCAGTACTTC.

This chain joins TRBV19 and TRBJ1-1; D ambiguous. This CDR3 has 13 residues. In germline, CDR1 is LNHDA, CDR2 SQIVND (reference sequence). Trimming pared 3 bases from V and 11 bases from J, leaving 16 bases between. CDR3 bases: TGTGCCAGTAGTATCGGTGGCATCTTTGGGGCTTTCTTT. It is translated as CASSIGGIFGAFF.

The chain is built from TRBV28 and TRBJ1-1; TRBD1 matches at 9 bases. Unmatched junction bases numbered 5, after V lost 2 bases and J lost 1 base. The CDR3 is 16 residues long. Germline loops: CDR1 MDHEN, CDR2 SYDVKM. CDR3 amino acids: CASSLGGTGPNTEAFF. The DNA for the CDR3 is TGTGCCAGCAGTTTAGGTGGGACAGGGCCGAACACTGAAGCTTTCTTT.

The V gene is TRBV4-1, the J gene TRBJ1-1; no firm D call. The V and J ends lost 1 base and 4 bases respectively, with 16 bases between them. The CDR3 runs 16 residues. Germline CDR1 MGHRA, CDR2 YSYEKL. CDR3 sequence reads: CASSQVMIRSFTEAFF. The CDR3 DNA is TGCGCCAGCAGCCAAGTGATGATAAGGTCTTTCACTGAAGCTTTCTTT.

The genes are TRBV19 and TRBJ2-2; possibly TRBD2 for D (6 bases). Germline assignment: CDR1 LNHDA and CDR2 SQIVND (reference sequence). The V and J ends lost 5 bases and 7 bases respectively, with 17 bases between them. This CDR3 spans 15 amino acids. CDR3 in DNA: TGTGCCAGTAGTCCCGATGCTGGACTAATCGGGGAGCTGTTTTTT. Translation gives CASSPDAGLIGELFF. Filled out from reference TRBV19 and TRBJ2-2, the complete variable domain reads DGGITQSPKYLFRKEGQNVTLSCEQNLNHDAMYWYRQDPGQGLRLIYYSQIVNDFQKGDIAEGYSVSREKKESFPLTVTSAQKNPTAFYLCASSPDAGLIGELFFGEGSRLTVL.

This chain uses TRBV30 with TRBJ2-5; D call uncertain. CDR3 size: 12 residues. CDR1 and CDR2 (germline): GTSNPN, SVGIG (reference sequence). V was clipped by 6 bases and J by 3 bases, with 11 bases between them. CDR3 loop: CACGWTEETQYF. CDR3 in DNA: TGTGCCTGCGGATGGACGGAAGAGACCCAGTACTTC.

The chain uses TRBV7-9 and TRBJ2-3; 7 nucleotides line up with TRBD1. J lost 6 bases, V lost 1 base, and 4 bases had no gene match. The CDR3 contains 14 residues. The germline V gene encodes CDR1 SEHNR and CDR2 FQNEAQ (reference sequence). Here the CDR3 reads CASSLGTGHDTQYF. In DNA form, the CDR3 reads TGTGCCAGCAGCTTAGGGACAGGACACGATACGCAGTATTTT. The variable domain in full, with the rest retrieved from reference TRBV7-9 and TRBJ2-3, is DTGVSQNPRHKITKRGQNVTFRCDPISEHNRLYWYRQTLGQGPEFLTYFQNEAQLEKSRLLSDRFSAERPKGSFSTLEIQRTEQGDSAMYLCASSLGTGHDTQYFGPGTRLTVL.

The rearrangement links TRBV19 to TRBJ1-5; 7 nucleotides agree with TRBD1. CDR1 is LNHDA, CDR2 SQIVND, per germline (reference sequence). The CDR3 totals 15 residues. Trimming removed 5 bases from V and 6 bases from J; junction bases left unmatched: 10. For the CDR3, the DNA is TGTGCCAGTAGTCCCCCGGGGAGGGGGCTTCAGCCCCAGCATTTT. Its translation is CASSPPGRGLQPQHF.

CDR3 loop: CAWNGVSGNTIYF. Here the CDR3 DNA reads TGTGCCTGGAATGGAGTCTCTGGAAACACCATATATTTT. This chain links TRBV30 with TRBJ1-3; D call uncertain. CDR1 and CDR2 from the germline V gene are GTSNPN and SVGIG (reference sequence). V dropped 4 bases and J dropped 0 bases, with 7 bases sitting between them. The CDR3 length is 13 residues.

The chain is built from TRBV9 and TRBJ1-4; D is perhaps TRBD1 (6 bases). The CDR3 consists of 14 residues. The V and J ends lost 3 bases and 8 bases respectively, with 14 bases between them. Germline lookup yields CDR1 SGDLS and CDR2 YYNGEE. CDR3 sequence (DNA): TGTGCCAGCAGCGAGGGACACCCAACGGAAAAACTGTTTTTT. It encodes CASSEGHPTEKLFF.

The chain is built from TRBV19 and TRBJ1-6, with 9 bases matching TRBD1. V lost 8 bases and J lost 4; bases outside the gene matches: 6. This CDR3 comprises 15 residues. Per germline, CDR1 LNHDA and CDR2 SQIVND (reference sequence). The CDR3 DNA follows: TGTGCCAGTTCTGGGACAGGGAATTATAATTCACCCCTCCACTTT. Protein: CASSGTGNYNSPLHF. The full variable domain, its missing parts supplied by reference TRBV19 and TRBJ1-6, is DGGITQSPKYLFRKEGQNVTLSCEQNLNHDAMYWYRQDPGQGLRLIYYSQIVNDFQKGDIAEGYSVSREKKESFPLTVTSAQKNPTAFYLCASSGTGNYNSPLHFGNGTRLTVT.

This sequence joins TRBV19 and TRBJ2-6; maybe TRBD1 (6 bases). Trimming pared 8 bases from V and 4 bases from J, leaving 12 bases between. Germline values: CDR1 LNHDA, CDR2 SQIVND (reference sequence). There are 14 residues in the CDR3. Here the CDR3 reads CASGTSRGANVLTF. The DNA for the CDR3 is TGTGCCAGTGGGACATCCCGGGGGGCCAACGTCCTGACTTTC. The full variable domain, in which reference TRBV19 and TRBJ2-6 provide the parts outside the CDR3, is DGGITQSPKYLFRKEGQNVTLSCEQNLNHDAMYWYRQDPGQGLRLIYYSQIVNDFQKGDIAEGYSVSREKKESFPLTVTSAQKNPTAFYLCASGTSRGANVLTFGAGSRLTVL.

The V and J genes are TRBV19 and TRBJ1-5; unclear D gene. Trimming shortened V by 3 bases and J by 4 bases, and 13 bases separated the two germline ends. Per germline, CDR1 LNHDA and CDR2 SQIVND (reference sequence). The CDR3 is 15 amino acids. The CDR3 bases are TGTGCCAGTAGTATCTCAGCGCACGGGAATCAGCCCCAGCATTTT. Amino acids: CASSISAHGNQPQHF. The full variable domain, completed using reference TRBV19 and TRBJ1-5, is DGGITQSPKYLFRKEGQNVTLSCEQNLNHDAMYWYRQDPGQGLRLIYYSQIVNDFQKGDIAEGYSVSREKKESFPLTVTSAQKNPTAFYLCASSISAHGNQPQHFGDGTRLSIL.

The rearrangement links TRBV5-1 to TRBJ1-4; no clear D. CDR3 length: 14 amino acids. Between the trimmed V and J ends, which lost 0 bases and 6 bases, there was a span of 9 bases. Looked up from germline, CDR1 is SGHRS and CDR2 is YFSETQ. CDR3 loop: CASSLAPDHEKLFF. The CDR3 DNA follows: TGCGCCAGCAGCTTGGCACCGGACCATGAAAAACTGTTTTTT.

This clone was counted once. V and J are TRBV19 and TRBJ2-5; 13 bases line up with TRBD2. Losses at the gene ends were 1 base for V and 3 bases for J; bases not matched to a gene: 8. Germline lookup yields CDR1 LNHDA and CDR2 SQIVND (reference sequence). The CDR3 sequence is 18 residues long. The CDR3, as DNA: TGTGCCAGTAGTATAGGTCTTGGACTAGCGGGGGCCAAAGAGACCCAGTACTTC. This codes for CASSIGLGLAGAKETQYF.

This chain uses TRBV19 with TRBJ1-1; D possibly corresponds to TRBD1 (5 bases). With 3 bases removed from V and 9 bases from J, the gap between germline ends came to 11 bases. The length of the CDR3 is 12 residues. Germline CDR1 LNHDA, CDR2 SQIVND (reference sequence). For the CDR3, the DNA is TGTGCCAGTAGTATTCATCAGGGTAAAGCTTTCTTT. Protein: CASSIHQGKAFF.

This chain links TRBV5-8 with TRBJ1-5; D is unclear. CDR3 length: 15 residues. V lost 1 base, J lost 3 bases, and 11 bases lay in between. Germline-derived CDR1 and CDR2 are SGHTS and YDEGEE. The CDR3 nucleotides read TGTGCCAGCAGCTTGCGTGTTGGGCCCAATCAGCCCCAGCATTTT. This encodes CASSLRVGPNQPQHF.

The V call is TRBV5-1, the J call TRBJ1-5; TRBD1 aligns across 7 bases. V was clipped by 5 bases and J by 5 bases; unmatched bases: 7. Germline CDR1 SGHRS, CDR2 YFSETQ. CDR3 length: 14 residues. The CDR3 DNA sequence: TGCGCCAGCAGGTGGGACAGCATAGATCAGCCCCAGCATTTT. Translated: CASRWDSIDQPQHF.

The genes are TRBV12-5 and TRBJ2-7; 9 bases are a match to TRBD2. V gave up 11 bases and J gave up 0 bases; unmatched junction bases: 17. This CDR3 has 17 residues. Germline loops: CDR1 LGHNT, CDR2 FRNRAP. In DNA form, the CDR3 reads TGTGCTCGGGGCGGGCGGGGGGGGGCCCCGAGCTCCTACGAGCAGTACTTC. It specifies CARGGRGGAPSSYEQYF.

The chain is built from TRBV19 and TRBJ1-2; TRBD1 matches at 10 bases. From germline, CDR1 is LNHDA and CDR2 SQIVND (reference sequence). CDR3 length: 15 amino acids. Trimming removed 4 bases from V and 0 bases from J; junction bases left unmatched: 2. The CDR3 spells CASSRQGAANYGYTF. In nucleotides, the CDR3 is TGTGCCAGTAGTAGACAGGGGGCAGCTAACTATGGCTACACCTTC.

This chain links TRBV20-1 with TRBJ2-3; 7 bases agree with TRBD1. The junction had 7 bases not matched to a gene; V was cut back by 3 bases and J by 4 bases. The CDR3 is made up of 14 amino acids. Germline V gene data show CDR1 as DFQATT and CDR2 as SNEGSKA (reference sequence). The CDR3 sequence: CSASGQGDPDTQYF. CDR3 nucleotide sequence: TGCAGTGCTAGTGGGCAGGGGGACCCAGATACGCAGTATTTT.